The 8 T cell receptor beta chains below come from one sample, sequenced in a study of blood T cell repertoires in COVID-19. Generated by immunoSEQ multiplex PCR, the TCRdb table keeps only in-frame clones and is missing some. This table holds about 120,000 clones, 75% to 90% found once. The sequenced material came from peripheral blood. These TCRs come from a woman aged 55-70 years with COVID-19, enrolled during active disease.

The chain joins TRBV5-1 to TRBJ1-6; possibly TRBD1 for D (6 bases). The V gene lost 3 bases and the J gene lost 5 bases, with 12 bases spanning the gap. CDR1 is SGHRS and CDR2 is YFSETQ in the germline V gene. The CDR3 consists of 15 residues. The CDR3 region has the DNA TGCGCCAGCAGCTCCACAGGGTACAATAATTCACCCCTCCACTTT. It specifies CASSSTGYNNSPLHF.

The chain employs TRBV7-2 and TRBJ2-5; 7 bases are shared with TRBD2. There are 13 residues in the CDR3. From germline, CDR1 is SGHTA and CDR2 FQGNSA. The V segment lost 5 bases and the J segment 2 bases; nucleotides outside the gene matches: 2. DNA for the CDR3: TGTGCCAGCAGCGGGGGAGGGCAAGAGACCCAGTACTTC. Its protein product is CASSGGGQETQYF.

The V call is TRBV6-4, the J call TRBJ1-1; the D is unclear. The CDR3 runs to 13 residues. The germline V gene has CDR1 MRHNA and CDR2 SNTAGT. Trimming removed 6 bases from V and 2 bases from J, with 10 bases in between. The CDR3 DNA sequence: TGTGCCAGCAGCGCGACACTTAACACTGAAGCTTTCTTT. It encodes CASSATLNTEAFF.

The chain is built from TRBV5-4 and TRBJ2-1; TRBD2 might be the D (7 bases). Trimming removed 4 bases from V and 5 bases from J, with 16 bases in between. Germline V lookup: CDR1 SGHNT, CDR2 YYREEE (reference sequence). This CDR3 spans 15 amino acids. The chain's CDR3 is CASSPRGGGDNEQFF. The CDR3 DNA is TGTGCCAGCAGCCCCCGCGGGGGCGGGGACAATGAGCAGTTCTTC.

The chain has TRBV3-1 (or the pseudogene TRBV3-2) and TRBJ2-7, with 8 positions matching TRBD2. The CDR3 contains 14 residues. Per germline, CDR1 LGHDT and CDR2 YNNKEL (reference sequence). V shed 2 bases, J shed 3 bases, and the junction held 3 bases outside the gene matches. The CDR3, as DNA: TGTGCCAGCAGCCAAACGGGGGGGGGCTACGAGCAGTACTTC. Amino acid sequence: CASSQTGGGYEQYF.

This clone was counted many times. The chain carries TRBV27 and TRBJ2-7; D is ambiguous. The germline V and J ends were trimmed by 6 bases and 1 base, with 13 bases remaining between them. The CDR3 loop spans 14 amino acids. Per the germline V gene, CDR1 is MNHEY and CDR2 is SMNVEV (reference sequence). CDR3 amino acids: CASSAAVASYEQYF. Here the CDR3 DNA reads TGTGCCAGCAGCGCGGCGGTGGCTTCCTACGAGCAGTACTTC.

This clone has a handful of counts. This chain uses TRBV27 with TRBJ1-4; no clear D. This CDR3 has 16 residues. The ends were cut back, 5 bases at V and 0 bases at J, with 13 bases in the middle. Germline V CDR1 and CDR2: MNHEY, SMNVEV (reference sequence). CDR3 protein: CASSPGFHATNEKLFF. The DNA of the CDR3 is TGTGCCAGCAGTCCGGGGTTCCATGCAACTAATGAAAAACTGTTTTTT.

The chain carries TRBV9 and TRBJ2-2; 11 nucleotides match TRBD2. The CDR3 is 18 amino acids. Germline V gene sequence: CDR1 SGDLS, CDR2 YYNGEE. Trimming cost V 3 bases and J 0 bases; bases outside gene matches: 7. The CDR3 region is CASSELGSGGANTGELFF. CDR3 DNA: TGTGCCAGCAGCGAGTTGGGTAGCGGGGGGGCGAACACCGGGGAGCTGTTTTTT.